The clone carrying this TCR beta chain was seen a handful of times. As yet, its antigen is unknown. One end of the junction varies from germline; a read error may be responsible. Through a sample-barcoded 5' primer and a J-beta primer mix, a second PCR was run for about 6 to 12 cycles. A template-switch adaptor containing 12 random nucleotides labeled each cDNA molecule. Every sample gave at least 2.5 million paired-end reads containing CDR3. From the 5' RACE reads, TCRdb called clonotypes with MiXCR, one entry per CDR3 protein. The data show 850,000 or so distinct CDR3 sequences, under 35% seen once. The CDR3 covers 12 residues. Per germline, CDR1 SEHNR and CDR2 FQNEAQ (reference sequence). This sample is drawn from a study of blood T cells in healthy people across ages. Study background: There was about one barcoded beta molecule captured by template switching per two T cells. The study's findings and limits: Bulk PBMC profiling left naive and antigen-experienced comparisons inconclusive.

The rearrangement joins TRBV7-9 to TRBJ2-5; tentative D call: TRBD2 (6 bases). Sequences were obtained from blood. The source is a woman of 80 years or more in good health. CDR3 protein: CASSLEEGPLCF. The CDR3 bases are TGTGCCAGCAGCTTAGAGGAGGGACCCCTTTGCTTC.